Sequencing of this T cell receptor (beta chain) was carried out in a study of OX40 agonist ivuxolimab in advanced cancers. On the study more broadly: Partial responses were achieved by three patients: one hepatocellular carcinoma, two cutaneous melanoma.

Assay: immunoSEQ multiplex PCR; the TCRdb copy retains only in-frame clones and omits some. The table shows tens of thousands of clones, with around 87% occurring only once. V gave up 7 bases and J gave up 6 bases, with 12 bases separating them. The CDR3 is 13 amino acids. The sequence was collected from an adult with an advanced solid tumor such as melanoma, head and neck, liver or kidney cancer. V usage is TRBV23-1 and J usage is TRBJ1-4; D is perhaps TRBD1 (5 bases). TRBV23-1 is filed as an ORF, its function uncertain. This material consisted of CD4+ or CD8+ T cells sorted from blood, taken in a trial of the OX40 agonist ivuxolimab. CDR3 bases: TGCGCCAGCATCGCAGGGCACGATGAAAAACTGTTTTTT. Translation: CASIAGHDEKLFF.